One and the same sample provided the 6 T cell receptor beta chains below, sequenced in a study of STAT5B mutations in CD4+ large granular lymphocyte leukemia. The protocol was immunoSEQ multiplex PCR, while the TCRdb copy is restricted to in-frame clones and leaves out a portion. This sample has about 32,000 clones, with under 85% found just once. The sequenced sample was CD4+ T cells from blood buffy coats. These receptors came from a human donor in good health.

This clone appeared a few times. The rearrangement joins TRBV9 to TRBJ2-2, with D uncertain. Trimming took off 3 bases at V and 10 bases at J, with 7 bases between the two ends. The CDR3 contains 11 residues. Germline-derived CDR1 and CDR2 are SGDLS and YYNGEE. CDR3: CASSGPQELFF. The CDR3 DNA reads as TGTGCCAGCAGCGGCCCTCAGGAGCTGTTTTTT.

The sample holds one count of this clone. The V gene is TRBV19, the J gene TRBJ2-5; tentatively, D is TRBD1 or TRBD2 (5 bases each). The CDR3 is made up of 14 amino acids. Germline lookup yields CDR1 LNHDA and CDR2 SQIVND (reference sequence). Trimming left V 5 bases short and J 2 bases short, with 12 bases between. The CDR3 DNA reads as TGTGCCAGTAGTCCCCGGGACCCACAAGAGACCCAGTACTTC. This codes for CASSPRDPQETQYF.

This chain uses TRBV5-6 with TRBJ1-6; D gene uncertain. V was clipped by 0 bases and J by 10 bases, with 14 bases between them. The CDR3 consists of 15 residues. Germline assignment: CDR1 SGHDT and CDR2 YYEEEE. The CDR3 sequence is CASSLGSAYASPLHF. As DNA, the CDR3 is TGTGCCAGCAGCTTGGGGTCCGCGTACGCCTCACCCCTCCACTTT.

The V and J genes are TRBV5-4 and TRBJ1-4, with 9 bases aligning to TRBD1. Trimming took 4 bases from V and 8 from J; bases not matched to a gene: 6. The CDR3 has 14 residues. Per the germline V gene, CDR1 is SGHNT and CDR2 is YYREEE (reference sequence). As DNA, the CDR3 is TGTGCCAGCAGCCTCGGAGGACAGGGGGAAAAACTGTTTTTT. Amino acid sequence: CASSLGGQGEKLFF.

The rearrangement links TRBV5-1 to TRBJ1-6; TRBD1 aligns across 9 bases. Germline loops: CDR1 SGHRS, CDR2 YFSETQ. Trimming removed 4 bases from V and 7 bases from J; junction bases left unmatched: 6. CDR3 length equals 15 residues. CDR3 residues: CASSPRTGENSPLHF. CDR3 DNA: TGCGCCAGCAGCCCGAGGACAGGGGAGAATTCACCCCTCCACTTT.

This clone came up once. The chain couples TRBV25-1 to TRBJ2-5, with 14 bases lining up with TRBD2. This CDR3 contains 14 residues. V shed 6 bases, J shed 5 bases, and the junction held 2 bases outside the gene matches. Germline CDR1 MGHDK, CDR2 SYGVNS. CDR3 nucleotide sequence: TGTGCCAGCAGCAGACTAGCGGGAGGGGAGACCCAGTACTTC. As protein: CASSRLAGGETQYF.